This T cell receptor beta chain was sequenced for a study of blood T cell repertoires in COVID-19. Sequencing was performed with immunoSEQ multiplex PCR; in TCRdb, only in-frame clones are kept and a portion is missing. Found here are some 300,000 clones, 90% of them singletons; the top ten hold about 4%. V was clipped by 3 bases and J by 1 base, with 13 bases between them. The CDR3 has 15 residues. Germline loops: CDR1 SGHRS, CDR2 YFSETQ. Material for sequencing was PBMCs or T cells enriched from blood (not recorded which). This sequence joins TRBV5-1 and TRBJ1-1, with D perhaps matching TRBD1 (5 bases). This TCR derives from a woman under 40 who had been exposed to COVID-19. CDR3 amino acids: CASSWGTRENTEAFF. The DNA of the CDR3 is TGCGCCAGCAGCTGGGGGACTCGGGAGAACACTGAAGCTTTCTTT.